This TCR beta chain emerged from a study of T cell responses to AZD1222 COVID-19 vaccine. Measured with immunoSEQ multiplex PCR; TCRdb has only the in-frame clones, and not every one. The sample has around 15,000 clones; 84% are singletons. The germline V gene encodes CDR1 MGHRA and CDR2 YSYEKL. The CDR3 is 17 residues long. V lost 0 bases and J lost 6, with 20 bases in between. This TCR was recovered from an adult who received the AZD1222 COVID-19 vaccine. The rearrangement uses TRBV4-1 and TRBJ1-2, with D perhaps matching TRBD1 (6 bases). The sequenced sample was peripheral blood, obtained 28 days after the second AZD1222 dose. In DNA, the CDR3 is TGCGCCAGCAGCCAAGATCCGGGACAACGGTACTTCGATGGCTACACCTTC. Translated: CASSQDPGQRYFDGYTF.